This TCR beta chain was identified during a study of regulatory T cells in long-lasting Graves disease. This sample's time point: newly diagnosed GD, antithyroid drugs for less than 3 months. After RNA was extracted from PBMCs, the TCR library was made from it. The CDR3 consists of 15 residues. Per germline, CDR1 MNHEY and CDR2 SMNVEV (reference sequence). Trimming cost V 0 bases and J 14 bases; bases outside gene matches: 7. A few counts support this clonotype. HTBI primers from iRepertoire and Arm-PCR of CDR3 regions yielded the TCR beta libraries. In TCRdb, the multiplex PCR reads were re-called with MiXCR into one record per CDR3 protein. The sample shows approximately 400,000 distinct CDR3 sequences, over 12% of them seen only once. The same data also contributed to another study, on T cells in Graves' hyperthyroidism and ophthalmopathy.

This TCR was recovered from a woman in her thirties or forties with Graves disease. This chain connects TRBV27 to TRBJ2-1, with TRBD2 matching 13 bases. The sequencing here drew on peripheral blood mononuclear cells (PBMCs), taken at new diagnosis, from a patient treated with antithyroid drugs. The CDR3 region is CASSLSRTSGSGEFF. The CDR3, as DNA: TGTGCCAGCAGTTTATCTCGGACTAGCGGGAGTGGGGAGTTCTTC.